The clone carrying this T cell receptor beta chain was recorded at least ten times. The target antigen is unknown. TCRdb fed the reads into MiXCR, producing one record per CDR3 protein. The repertoire holds roughly 250,000 distinct CDR3 sequences, with around 12% as singletons. The source of the sample is a study of T cell repertoires in cytomegalovirus infection. Across the whole study: Public TCR beta signatures marked donors with CMV infection and the matching HLA. Findings of the study overall: CMV carriers having the relevant HLA were flagged by cumulative public TCR beta family frequency.

This CDR3 region has 16 residues. The V gene end was trimmed by 5 bases and the J gene end by 3 bases; junction bases not matched to a gene: 11. The germline CDR1 and CDR2 sequences are SGHNT and YENEEA. The chain has TRBV11-3 and TRBJ1-2, with TRBD1 matching over 8 bases. This sequence was found in a human donor in good health (CMV status not recorded). Some clones in this sample may be carry-over from other donors' samples. Sequenced: PBMCs. In DNA form, the CDR3 reads TGTGCCAGCAGCCTCTCTACAGGGGGGATTGACTATGGCTACACCTTC. Its protein product is CASSLSTGGIDYGYTF.